The 26 T cell receptor beta chains given below trace back to one sample, sequenced in a study of blood T cell repertoires in COVID-19. Produced via immunoSEQ multiplex PCR; TCRdb's table is partial and in-frame only. The sample holds about 39,000 clones, approximately 88% seen once. The sequenced material came from peripheral blood. Receptors originate from a man aged 50 or older with active or convalescent COVID-19.

This chain links TRBV15 with TRBJ1-6; D call uncertain. V was trimmed by 1 base and J by 13 bases, leaving 11 bases between them. Germline V gene lookup returns CDR1 LNHNV and CDR2 YYDKDF (reference sequence). The CDR3 spans 13 residues. CDR3 bases: TGTGCCACCAGCAGAGTCGCGGGGAACCCCCTCCACTTT. Protein: CATSRVAGNPLHF. Full variable domain (missing parts from reference TRBV15 and TRBJ1-6): DAMVIQNPRYQVTQFGKPVTLSCSQTLNHNVMYWYQQKSSQAPKLLFHYYDKDFNNEADTPDNFQSRRPNTSFCFLDIRSPGLGDTAMYLCATSRVAGNPLHFGNGTRLTVT.

V gene TRBV19 combines with J gene TRBJ2-3; 8 positions match TRBD2. Germline V gene sequence: CDR1 LNHDA, CDR2 SQIVND (reference sequence). This CDR3 comprises 15 residues. The junction had 10 bases not matched to a gene; V was cut back by 5 bases and J by 6 bases. CDR3 region: CASSAGGGRGDTQYF. Written as DNA, the CDR3 is TGTGCCAGTAGTGCCGGGGGGGGCCGGGGGGATACGCAGTATTTT.

The chain combines TRBV6-4 with TRBJ2-3; D possibly corresponds to TRBD1 (5 bases). This CDR3 is 13 amino acids long. Per germline, CDR1 MRHNA and CDR2 SNTAGT. V was shortened by 0 bases and J by 4 bases, with 5 bases between the two germline ends. This chain's CDR3 is CASSDSGADTQYF. The CDR3 DNA follows: TGTGCCAGCAGTGACTCAGGGGCAGATACGCAGTATTTT.

CDR3 in amino acids: CASRAGITEAFF. For the CDR3, the DNA is TGTGCCAGTAGGGCAGGGATAACTGAAGCTTTCTTT. The V call is TRBV19, the J call TRBJ1-1; D might be TRBD1 (5 bases). With 6 bases removed from V and 5 bases from J, the gap between germline ends came to 10 bases. This CDR3 contains 12 residues. Germline V gene sequence: CDR1 LNHDA, CDR2 SQIVND (reference sequence).

The chain employs TRBV10-1 and TRBJ2-1, with a tentative D call TRBD1 (6 bases). Germline V gene lookup returns CDR1 WNHNN and CDR2 SYGVQD (reference sequence). V was cut by 5 bases and J by 9 bases, with 14 bases left in between. The CDR3 runs 13 residues. Here the CDR3 reads CASSKDSLGEQFF. CDR3 in DNA: TGCGCCAGCAGTAAGGACAGTCTCGGTGAGCAGTTCTTC.

The chain joins TRBV7-6 to TRBJ2-5; 8 bases are a match to TRBD1. The CDR3 loop spans 15 amino acids. CDR1 SGHVS and CDR2 FNYEAQ come from the germline V gene. Trimming took 1 base from V and 4 from J; bases not matched to a gene: 5. CDR3 nucleotides: TGTGCCAGCAGCTTAGATCAGGGGGCTGTAGAGACCCAGTACTTC. Translation: CASSLDQGAVETQYF.

This clone was observed once. The CDR3 nucleotides are TGTGCCAGTAGTGCCCGGACTAGCGGAGAGCAGTACTTC. The encoded protein is CASSARTSGEQYF. V gene TRBV19 combines with J gene TRBJ2-7; TRBD2 matches at 10 bases. CDR3 length equals 13 residues. Germline V lookup: CDR1 LNHDA, CDR2 SQIVND (reference sequence). The trim removed 5 bases at V and 7 bases at J, leaving 5 bases unmatched.

The V gene is TRBV18, the J gene TRBJ1-6; D gene uncertain. The V end lost 3 bases, the J end lost 3 bases, and 9 bases lay between the germline ends. Germline V CDR1 and CDR2: KGHSH, LQKENI. CDR3 size: 15 residues. The CDR3 coding sequence is TGTGCCAGCTCACCGCTGGAGGGCTATAATTCACCCCTCCACTTT. Encoded protein: CASSPLEGYNSPLHF.

The table lists this clone with a count of one. The V call is TRBV19, the J call TRBJ1-3; unclear D gene. Germline V gene data show CDR1 as LNHDA and CDR2 as SQIVND (reference sequence). The CDR3 loop spans 14 amino acids. V was cut by 3 bases and J by 0 bases, with 6 bases left in between. The CDR3 bases are TGTGCCAGTAGTATGGCGGGCTCTGGAAACACCATATATTTT. Its translation is CASSMAGSGNTIYF.

There are a few counts of this clone. This chain links TRBV11-2 with TRBJ2-5; TRBD2 matches at 9 bases. Germline V lookup: CDR1 SGHAT, CDR2 FQNNGV. This CDR3 contains 17 residues. V shed 3 bases, J shed 5 bases, and the junction held 13 bases outside the gene matches. The DNA for the CDR3 is TGTGCCAGCAGCTTGGGGCAGTTGCGGGGGGGCCTGGAGACCCAGTACTTC. This sequence encodes CASSLGQLRGGLETQYF.

The chain recombines TRBV5-1 with TRBJ2-5; no reliable D call. The V gene's germline CDR1 is SGHRS and CDR2 YFSETQ. V lost 1 base, J lost 4 bases, and 11 bases lay in between. The length of the CDR3 is 14 residues. The CDR3: CASSLLLGGETQYF. The CDR3 DNA is TGCGCCAGCAGCTTGCTGTTAGGCGGAGAGACCCAGTACTTC.

The V call is TRBV5-4, the J call TRBJ2-5; D ambiguous. Trimming removed 0 bases at V and 4 bases at J, with 4 bases between. Germline V CDR1 and CDR2: SGHNT, YYREEE (reference sequence). This CDR3 region has 12 residues. The CDR3: CASSLAGETQYF. The CDR3 DNA follows: TGTGCCAGCAGCTTGGCCGGAGAGACCCAGTACTTC. Based on the CDR3 plus reference TRBV5-4 and TRBJ2-5, the full variable domain is ETGVTQSPTHLIKTRGQQVTLRCSSQSGHNTVSWYQQALGQGPQFIFQYYREEENGRGNFPPRFSGLQFPNYSSELNVNALELDDSALYLCASSLAGETQYFGPGTRLLVL.

This rearrangement joins TRBV30 to TRBJ1-4; D may be TRBD1 (6 bases). Trimming left V 2 bases short and J 7 bases short, with 14 bases between. The V gene's germline CDR1 is GTSNPN and CDR2 SVGIG (reference sequence). This CDR3 is built from 14 residues. In DNA form, the CDR3 reads TGTGCCTGGAGTCCGCCTGGGGGCATTGAAAAACTGTTTTTT. This codes for CAWSPPGGIEKLFF.

The CDR3 DNA reads as TGTGCCAGCAGGGGACAGGGTTCGGGAAACACCATATATTTT. It codes for CASRGQGSGNTIYF. The chain joins TRBV6-6 to TRBJ1-3, with 9 bases matching TRBD1. V lost 6 bases, J lost 4 bases, and 4 bases stayed unmatched. Germline V CDR1 and CDR2: MNHNY, SVGAGI (reference sequence). This CDR3 spans 14 amino acids.

This chain links TRBV4-1 with TRBJ2-5; possibly TRBD2 for D (6 bases). The CDR3 is made up of 19 amino acids. Germline V gene lookup returns CDR1 MGHRA and CDR2 YSYEKL. Trimming shortened V by 0 bases and J by 1 base, and 21 bases separated the two germline ends. In DNA form, the CDR3 reads TGCGCCAGCAGCCAAGAAAGGCGAATAGGGGCGGGGACCCAAGAGACCCAGTACTTC. It codes for CASSQERRIGAGTQETQYF.

V and J are TRBV25-1 and TRBJ1-1; tentative D call: TRBD1 (6 bases). The CDR3 totals 17 residues. Germline V gives CDR1 MGHDK, CDR2 SYGVNS. With 1 base removed from V and 1 base from J, the gap between germline ends came to 16 bases. The CDR3 nucleotides are TGTGCCAGCAGTGAATGGGCCCTCGGACAGTCGAACACTGAAGCTTTCTTT. Amino acids: CASSEWALGQSNTEAFF.

This clone was detected only a few times. The chain is built from TRBV9 and TRBJ2-2; 8 bases are shared with TRBD1. V was pared by 3 bases and J by 1 base, with 5 bases of the junction left unmatched. The CDR3 extends over 16 amino acids. Germline values: CDR1 SGDLS, CDR2 YYNGEE. The CDR3 sequence: CASSALGQENTGELFF. DNA for the CDR3: TGTGCCAGCAGCGCTTTGGGACAGGAGAACACCGGGGAGCTGTTTTTT.

The chain joins TRBV29-1 to TRBJ2-3, with 16 bases matching TRBD2. This CDR3 region has 17 residues. V shed 8 bases, J shed 5 bases, and the junction held 13 bases outside the gene matches. Germline V gene sequence: CDR1 SQVTM, CDR2 ANQGSEA. The CDR3 region has the DNA TGCAGCTCTCTCGGGACTAGCGGGGGGGAAGGCGGAGATACGCAGTATTTT. The encoded protein is CSSLGTSGGEGGDTQYF.

The chain combines TRBV3-1 (or the pseudogene TRBV3-2) with TRBJ2-1, with TRBD2 identical over 8 bases. The CDR3 covers 16 residues. The V gene end was trimmed by 4 bases and the J gene end by 7 bases; junction bases not matched to a gene: 12. From germline, CDR1 is LGHDT and CDR2 YNNKEL (reference sequence). CDR3 residues: CASSPAVAGGVNEQFF. CDR3 bases: TGTGCCAGCAGCCCCGCCGTGGCGGGGGGTGTAAATGAGCAGTTCTTC.

The rearrangement joins TRBV7-6 to TRBJ2-2; 10 bases are shared with TRBD1. Germline-derived CDR1 and CDR2 are SGHVS and FNYEAQ. The CDR3 spans 16 residues. The V and J ends lost 5 bases and 6 bases, in that order; junction bases with no gene match: 9. CDR3 DNA: TGTGCCAGCAGCGACCAGACAGGGGGCGCGTCCGGGGAGCTGTTTTTT. It translates to CASSDQTGGASGELFF.

V usage is TRBV4-2 and J usage is TRBJ1-2; no clear D gene. The CDR3 extends over 12 amino acids. Trimming pared 4 bases from V and 5 bases from J, leaving 8 bases between. The V gene's germline CDR1 is LGHNA and CDR2 YNFKEQ. CDR3 region: CASSPDTYGYTF. The CDR3 DNA reads TGTGCCAGCAGCCCCGACACATATGGCTACACCTTC.

The rearrangement links TRBV5-5 to TRBJ1-5; no definite D call. V dropped 0 bases and J dropped 10 bases, with 11 bases sitting between them. This CDR3 is 13 amino acids long. Germline CDR1 and CDR2: SGHKS and YYEKEE (reference sequence). Written as DNA, the CDR3 is TGTGCCAGCAGCTTGGAGAATGGAGGACCCCAGCATTTT. Its translation: CASSLENGGPQHF.

The J gene is TRBJ2-5, the V gene TRBV24-1; 7 positions agree with TRBD1. CDR1 is KGHDR and CDR2 is SFDVKD in the germline V gene. This CDR3 has 14 residues. V dropped 3 bases and J dropped 4; count of bases not matched to a gene: 4. The CDR3 reads CATSDTRQGETQYF. In nucleotides, the CDR3 is TGTGCCACCAGTGATACCCGACAGGGAGAGACCCAGTACTTC.

This chain uses TRBV3-1 (or the pseudogene TRBV3-2) with TRBJ1-2, with D unresolved. Trimming shortened V by 1 base and J by 6 bases, and 9 bases separated the two germline ends. Germline V gene sequence: CDR1 LGHDT, CDR2 YNNKEL (reference sequence). The CDR3 length is 13 residues. The CDR3 coding sequence is TGTGCCAGCAGCCAAGTCCCAGGCAATGGCTACACCTTC. Its translation is CASSQVPGNGYTF.

The chain uses TRBV27 and TRBJ1-4; a weak D match, TRBD1 (5 bases). V was cut by 5 bases and J by 0 bases, with 13 bases left in between. Germline loops: CDR1 MNHEY, CDR2 SMNVEV (reference sequence). CDR3 size: 16 residues. The CDR3 loop is CASSRGSGATNEKLFF. The CDR3 DNA is TGTGCCAGCAGTAGGGGATCTGGGGCAACTAATGAAAAACTGTTTTTT.

This chain uses TRBV6-5 with TRBJ2-3; 8 nucleotides align to TRBD2. The V segment lost 10 bases and the J segment 4 bases; nucleotides outside the gene matches: 7. CDR3 size: 13 residues. The germline CDR1 and CDR2 sequences are MNHEY and SVGAGI. The DNA for the CDR3 is TGTGCCATTAAGAGCGGGGGATCAGATACGCAGTATTTT. Translation: CAIKSGGSDTQYF.